This T cell receptor (beta chain) was observed in a study of blood T cell repertoires in COVID-19. As for the study in general: Both acute and convalescent COVID-19 samples were obtained from the United States, Italy and Spain.

The authors' processing: It was from reference gene primer amplification that nucleated cell counts were estimated. The repertoire was sequenced with immunoSEQ multiplex PCR; TCRdb's copy has only in-frame clones and lacks some. V and J calls and clone size are those listed in that table; D and trimming were worked out from the DNA. Found here are about 76,000 clones, over 75% of them singletons; the top ten hold over 25%. V was clipped by 6 bases and J by 0 bases, with 15 bases between them. CDR1 is MNHEY and CDR2 is SVGAGI in the germline V gene. CDR3 size: 15 residues. Sample: peripheral blood. The rearrangement joins TRBV6-5 to TRBJ2-7; D possibly corresponds to TRBD1 (6 bases). This sequence was found in a woman older than 75 with active or convalescent COVID-19. Here the CDR3 reads CASRRPGTSSYEQYF. For the CDR3, the DNA is TGTGCCAGCAGACGCCCCGGGACAAGCTCCTACGAGCAGTACTTC.